The clone carrying this T cell receptor (beta chain) was seen at least ten times. As yet, its antigen is unknown. These data are taken from a study of T cell repertoires in cytomegalovirus infection. Study summary: CMV epitopes used comprised recently identified HLA-C-restricted ones and well-studied HLA-B-restricted ones. From public TCR beta signatures came an indication of both CMV infection and matching HLA type.

Whole-study findings and limits: It was HLA-C-restricted CMV-specific TCR beta clonotypes that dominated the response ex vivo.

With 5 bases removed from V and 2 bases from J, the gap between germline ends came to 16 bases. Germline CDR1 reads MDHEN; CDR2 reads SYDVKM. The CDR3 runs to 16 residues. TCRdb re-derived calls from the reads in MiXCR, one entry per CDR3 protein. The data show about 78,000 distinct CDR3 sequences, with roughly 39% seen just once and approximately 95% held by the top ten. The chain has TRBV28 and TRBJ2-1, with D unclear. The source is a human donor in good health (CMV status not recorded). Some clones in this sample may be carry-over from other donors' samples. Material: CD8+ T cells from cultured PBMCs, obtained from culture after CMV antigen stimulation. Here the CDR3 reads CASSPPPLGTYNEQFF. Written as DNA, the CDR3 is TGTGCCAGCAGTCCCCCTCCCCTAGGCACCTACAATGAGCAGTTCTTC.